The clone carrying this T cell receptor beta chain has a single count. Germline V gives CDR1 DFQATT, CDR2 SNEGSKA (reference sequence). V shed 5 bases and J shed 10 bases, with 18 bases lying between them. This CDR3 is built from 13 residues. This sample was taken from a study of CD8 T cells in Susac syndrome. The RNA input was about 0.45 to 1 ug, and it was reverse transcribed with random hexamers. TCRdb redid the calling of the immunoSEQ multiplex PCR reads with MiXCR, one entry per CDR3 protein. The sample shows tens of thousands of distinct CDR3 sequences, just under 95% of them seen only once. Sequencing input: CD4+ T cells from PBMCs. The gene calls are TRBV20-1 and TRBJ1-3; D remains unclear. This clonotype originated in a human donor with Susac syndrome. In DNA, the CDR3 is TGCAGTGCTGCTCGTCCGGCCCGAGAGACCATATATTTT. It yields the protein CSAARPARETIYF.